This is a list of T cell receptor beta chains from one sample in a study of blood T cells in healthy people across ages. TCRdb redid the calling of the 5' RACE reads with MiXCR, one entry per CDR3 protein. The sample shows hundreds of thousands of distinct CDR3 sequences, about 30% of them seen only once. The sequencing input was blood. The receptors come from a woman of 80 years or more in good health. Both conserved end residues are part of each CDR3. D genes are given only for firm matches.

>TRBD2|TRBJ2-3|TRBV9
CASSAYSGGANTQYF
>TRBD1|-|TRBV6-2/TRBV6-3
CASSGTGGNIQYF
>TRBD2|TRBJ2-5|TRBV7-2
CASSFERGGETQYF
>TRBD2|TRBJ2-3|TRBV20-1
CSARDFLAGADTQYF
>-|-|TRBV15
CATSRDEREQYF
>-|TRBJ1-6|TRBV7-8
CASSSLDGLNLLTLHF
>-|TRBJ2-7|TRBV12-3/TRBV12-4
CASILDRGGEQYF
>-|TRBJ2-7|TRBV5-1
CASSSGTRDEQYF
>-|TRBJ1-4|TRBV29-1
CSVVGRNEKLFF
>TRBD2|TRBJ2-3|TRBV28
CASSLRGGAGTQYF
>TRBD2|TRBJ2-5|TRBV7-2
CASSLAGLAGETQYF
>-|TRBJ2-5|TRBV28
CASSFPLGRVQETQYF
>-|TRBJ1-1|TRBV30
CAWSNTGMNTEAFF
>TRBD2|TRBJ2-1|TRBV27
CASSLLRTSEQNEQFF
>-|TRBJ1-1|TRBV3-1
CASSQAIRPGTEAFF
>-|TRBJ1-2|TRBV29-1
CSVVGGGANYGYTF
>-|TRBJ2-2|TRBV9
CASSVVSRGGTGELFF
>-|TRBJ1-2|TRBV7-9
CASSPRPGYGYTF
>TRBD1|TRBJ2-7|TRBV11-2
CASSPGQGREQYF
>-|TRBJ2-1|TRBV19
CASSIGLANEQFF
>-|TRBJ2-5|TRBV28
CATGFETQYF
>-|TRBJ1-2|TRBV4-1
CASSQITGNYGYTF
>TRBD2|TRBJ2-3|TRBV7-9
CASSLGVQSLAGDTQYF
>-|TRBJ1-2|TRBV25-1
CASSEAYYTF
>-|TRBJ2-7|TRBV5-1
CASSTTNRERQYF
>-|TRBJ1-4|TRBV29-1
CSAAGGASEKRFF